The 6 T cell receptor beta chains below were found in one sample sequenced in a study of identical twins. Each CDR3 protein gets one entry after TCRdb re-called the 5' RACE reads with MiXCR. Altogether 200,000 to 300,000 distinct CDR3 sequences are present, approximately 6.8% being singletons, with the ten largest covering 5% to 6%. This same sample was also part of a study on yellow fever vaccine responses in identical twins.

Sequencing used CD8+ T cells sorted from blood. All receptors come from a woman aged 18-30 years in good health.

V is TRBV5-1 and J is TRBJ2-7; TRBD1 matches 9 bases. This CDR3 region has 14 residues. V was pared by 2 bases and J by 1 base, with 1 base of the junction left unmatched. CDR1 SGHRS and CDR2 YFSETQ come from the germline V gene. CDR3 sequence reads: CASSLQGASYEQYF. The CDR3 region has the DNA TGCGCCAGCAGCTTACAGGGGGCTTCCTACGAGCAGTACTTC.

The V call is TRBV7-9, the J call TRBJ2-3; 7 nucleotides match TRBD2. V gave up 5 bases and J gave up 10 bases; unmatched junction bases: 18. This CDR3 is 16 amino acids long. Germline loops: CDR1 SEHNR, CDR2 FQNEAQ (reference sequence). DNA for the CDR3: TGTGCCAGCAGCCCCGGTCTCTCTAGCGGATCAGGTGCGCAGTATTTT. It yields the protein CASSPGLSSGSGAQYF.

There are many counts of this clonotype. The CDR3 protein is CSARDTSILEQYF. The CDR3 DNA reads TGCAGTGCTAGAGATACCAGTATCCTCGAGCAGTACTTC. V is TRBV20-1 and J is TRBJ2-7; D is undetermined. Germline CDR1 DFQATT, CDR2 SNEGSKA (reference sequence). This CDR3 has 13 amino acids. Trimming pared 0 bases from V and 6 bases from J, leaving 12 bases between.

This clonotype was seen many times. The chain carries TRBV29-1 and TRBJ2-2; tentatively, D is TRBD1 or TRBD2 (5 bases each). From germline, CDR1 is SQVTM and CDR2 ANQGSEA. Trimming took off 4 bases at V and 4 bases at J, with 13 bases between the two ends. The CDR3 runs 14 residues. The CDR3 bases are TGCAGCGTTGTAAGGGACCATATCACCGGGGAGCTGTTTTTT. Amino acid sequence: CSVVRDHITGELFF.

This chain connects TRBV14 to TRBJ2-7; the match to TRBD1 covers 7 bases. With V trimmed by 0 bases and J by 1 base, 12 bases remained unmatched. The CDR3 runs to 18 residues. Germline CDR1 and CDR2: SGHDN and FVKESK. CDR3 coding DNA: TGTGCCAGCAGCCAAGATGGTCGAGGGACAGCCCAGTCCTACGAGCAGTACTTC. This sequence encodes CASSQDGRGTAQSYEQYF.

This clonotype was detected ten times or more. The V call is TRBV6-1, the J call TRBJ2-3, with no clear D. This CDR3 spans 15 amino acids. The V gene's germline CDR1 is MNHNS and CDR2 SASEGT. With 1 base removed from V and 3 bases from J, the gap between germline ends came to 11 bases. The CDR3 loop is CASSEGFVGTDTQYF. The CDR3 region has the DNA TGTGCCAGCAGTGAAGGGTTCGTAGGGACAGATACGCAGTATTTT.